In its sample, the clone carrying this TCR beta chain was seen many times. The antigen is unknown. By quantitative 5'-RACE with molecular barcodes, the TCR beta libraries were made. In TCRdb, the 5' RACE reads were re-called with MiXCR into one record per CDR3 protein. The table records about 130,000 distinct CDR3 sequences, approximately 10% of them present only once. J was trimmed by 8 bases and V by 3 bases; bases with no gene match: 6. The CDR3 extends over 14 amino acids. CDR1 and CDR2 from the germline V gene are LNHDA and SQIVND (reference sequence). The sample originates from a study of CD8 T cells in ankylosing spondylitis. Study-level findings and limits: Ankylosing spondylitis blood seemed to carry a telltale TCR beta motif made of eight or nine highly homologous variants. Disease-associated clones were reportedly significantly overrepresented in matched ankylosing spondylitis synovial fluid.

The chain recombines TRBV19 with TRBJ2-1, with TRBD2 matching 8 bases. The sample was blood, either unsorted or a sorted T cell fraction (not recorded which). This clonotype was sampled from a female donor with ankylosing spondylitis or in good health (not recorded which). CDR3 sequence (DNA): TGTGCCAGTAGTATCGGAGCGGGGGTGTATGAGCAGTTCTTC. Protein sequence: CASSIGAGVYEQFF.